This T cell receptor beta chain originates from a study of blood T cells in healthy people across ages. Staff drew around 10 milliliters of peripheral blood from each donor. V lost 5 bases and J 2 bases, leaving 13 bases between the germline ends. Germline CDR1 SGHTA, CDR2 FQGNSA. The CDR3 is made up of 15 amino acids. Broader study findings: Naive T cell percentage by flow cytometry tracked strongly with beta diversity. Expanded clonotype changes were possibly confounded by unknown donor CMV status.

A sample-barcoded 5' primer and a J-beta primer mix were used in a second PCR of roughly 6 to 11 cycles. From the 5' RACE reads, TCRdb called clonotypes with MiXCR, one entry per CDR3 protein. The table includes about 640,000 distinct CDR3 sequences, 58% detected once. On this clonotype: Its antigen is currently unknown.

Input material: blood. This sequence originates from a man aged 55 to 70 in good health. This sequence joins TRBV7-2 and TRBJ2-1, with D tentatively TRBD1 (6 bases). CDR3: CASSPQGSTYNEQFF. In DNA form, the CDR3 reads TGTGCCAGCAGCCCACAGGGCTCTACCTACAATGAGCAGTTCTTC.